This T cell receptor (beta chain) was captured by sequencing in a study of early T cells in non-severe SARS-CoV-2 infection (dated by TCRdb to the early 2020s). With respect to the entire study: Because TCR sequencing relied on bulk RNA taken from unsorted whole blood, pairing of alpha and beta chains was not possible.

This was a case-control study nested in a cohort of healthcare workers in London, UK, who had nasopharyngeal swab PCR tests and blood samples taken every week. Healthcare workers were recruited between 23 and 31 March 2020, during the week of the UK lockdown, and were followed weekly for up to roughly 15 weeks. The library was generated by 5' RACE. The sequencer listed for this sample is NextSeq 500. To correct for sequencing error and PCR bias, the TCR library protocol tagged individual cDNA molecules with unique molecular identifiers. Sequencing covered both TCR alpha and beta chains, and within each sample the abundances of alpha and beta sequences were tightly co-correlated. For the original study's pipeline: V gene, J gene and CDR3 annotation of TCR sequences was performed with Decombinator V4. TCRs were defined as expanded if a significant change between any two time points was detected under a Poisson model with p below 0.0001. TCR abundances were normalised to the total number of TCRs sequenced per sample and were expressed as counts per million. MAIT TCRs were defined by TRAV1-2 paired with TRAJ12, TRAJ20 or TRAJ33, and iNKT TCRs by TRAV10 paired with TRAJ18. VDJdb, accessed on 1 November 2021, was searched for TCRs annotated for CMV, EBV and SARS-CoV-2, and TCRs annotated for more than one antigen were excluded. In TCRdb, the public reads were trimmed at Q25 with fastp and aligned with MiXCR, with productive beta chains retained. Rows with a matching CDR3 protein are joined into one entry that keeps the most common DNA and genes. For this entry, the V and J calls and clone size follow TCRdb and not the study's own pipeline. Within this sample are 25,000 to 30,000 distinct CDR3 sequences, with 4.5% of them counted one time only. The biggest ten clones account for around 6% of the sample.

Via the germline V gene, CDR1 is SQVTM and CDR2 ANQGSEA. CDR3 length: 15 amino acids, cysteine to phenylalanine. Only the CDR3 DNA is retained, 45 bases long and in frame from the first base. V is trimmed back by 5 bases and J by 7 bases, and the junction contains 8 bases that no gene match accounts for. General conclusions and limits of the study: Matching against VDJdb was skewed toward anti-spike CD8 responses, likely underestimated virus-specific expansions, and missed private and CD4 specificities.

This clonotype was seen repeatedly, ten times or more. Its antigen specificity is not known. No clone much larger than this one lies a single base away; base qualities are absent. The sequencing sample was made of whole blood. The chain joins TRBV29-1 to TRBJ2-1; TRBD2 agrees with 13 junctional bases. The source is an adult who was a healthcare worker with PCR-confirmed SARS-CoV-2 infection or an uninfected control (not recorded which). The nucleotide sequence is given as TGCAGCGTTTCCCGGACTAGCGGGAGTGGAAATGAGCAGTTCTTC. It specifies CSVSRTSGSGNEQFF.